Shown below are 14 T cell receptor beta chains from a single sample sequenced in a study of cytomegalovirus exposure and HLA in healthy donors. The PCR had 60 Vbeta and 13 Jbeta primers. TCRdb keeps only in-frame clones here, not all; method: immunoSEQ multiplex PCR. The table shows about 190,000 clones, with 65% to 80% occurring only once. Input material: PBMCs. These receptors were obtained from a man aged 30-40 years in good health and CMV-seropositive.

The chain links TRBV19 to TRBJ1-5, with D maybe TRBD1 (5 bases). The CDR3 spans 15 residues. V was cut by 5 bases and J by 2 bases, with 13 bases left in between. Germline values: CDR1 LNHDA, CDR2 SQIVND (reference sequence). CDR3 sequence (DNA): TGTGCCAGTAGTCCCCGGGGGACTGGCAATCAGCCCCAGCATTTT. Translating it yields CASSPRGTGNQPQHF. Combining the CDR3 with reference TRBV19 and TRBJ1-5 gives the whole variable domain DGGITQSPKYLFRKEGQNVTLSCEQNLNHDAMYWYRQDPGQGLRLIYYSQIVNDFQKGDIAEGYSVSREKKESFPLTVTSAQKNPTAFYLCASSPRGTGNQPQHFGDGTRLSIL.

V and J are TRBV7-9 and TRBJ2-3; possible D gene TRBD2, 6 bases. Trimming pared 1 base from V and 6 bases from J, leaving 14 bases between. Germline values: CDR1 SEHNR, CDR2 FQNEAQ (reference sequence). This CDR3 has 15 residues. The CDR3 coding sequence is TGTGCCAGCAGCTTAGAAACGGGAGCACGGGATACGCAGTATTTT. Translating it yields CASSLETGARDTQYF.

The chain links TRBV28 to TRBJ1-5; 10 positions agree with TRBD1. The CDR3 sequence is 15 residues long. Germline V gene sequence: CDR1 MDHEN, CDR2 SYDVKM. The V segment lost 5 bases and the J segment 4 bases; nucleotides outside the gene matches: 5. This CDR3 reads CASSPDRGRNQPQHF. CDR3 DNA sequence: TGTGCCAGCAGTCCCGACAGGGGGCGGAATCAGCCCCAGCATTTT.

The chain combines TRBV5-8 with TRBJ2-5; TRBD1 matches at 7 bases. Germline CDR1 and CDR2: SGHTS and YDEGEE. V lost 4 bases to trimming and J lost 6 bases; unmatched junction nucleotides: 9. The CDR3 sequence is 14 residues long. CDR3 bases: TGTGCCAGCAGCGGGCAGGGGGAAGAAAAGACCCAGTACTTC. It is translated as CASSGQGEEKTQYF.

The genes are TRBV14 and TRBJ1-1; D call uncertain. Trimming pared 0 bases from V and 1 base from J, leaving 12 bases between. The CDR3 consists of 16 residues. CDR1 is SGHDN, CDR2 FVKESK, per germline. The CDR3 coding sequence is TGTGCCAGCAGCCAAGACTATTTTATCTCGAACACTGAAGCTTTCTTT. It is translated as CASSQDYFISNTEAFF.

The gene calls are TRBV5-4 and TRBJ1-1, with D perhaps TRBD1 (6 bases). The CDR3 spans 13 residues. Between the trimmed V and J ends, which lost 0 bases and 6 bases, there was a span of 9 bases. Germline-derived CDR1 and CDR2 are SGHNT and YYREEE (reference sequence). The CDR3 here is CASSLASGAEAFF. The CDR3 DNA follows: TGTGCCAGCAGCTTGGCTTCAGGGGCTGAAGCTTTCTTT.

This clone showed up just once. The chain has TRBV4-2 and TRBJ2-1, with a weak D call TRBD1 (5 bases). Trimming took 1 base from V and 4 from J, leaving 14 bases between them. Germline CDR1 and CDR2: LGHNA and YNFKEQ. The CDR3 runs 16 residues. DNA of the CDR3: TGTGCCAGCAGCCAAGCTTCGACAGCCACTTACAATGAGCAGTTCTTC. It translates to CASSQASTATYNEQFF.

This clone was found many times. The rearrangement joins TRBV2 to TRBJ1-1, with 7 bases identical to TRBD1. V was clipped by 4 bases and J by 6 bases; unmatched bases: 8. The CDR3 runs to 14 residues. From germline, CDR1 is SNHLY and CDR2 FYNNEI. CDR3 sequence reads: CASSVRGLFAEAFF. The CDR3 nucleotides are TGTGCCAGCAGTGTTAGGGGGCTTTTTGCTGAAGCTTTCTTT.

The chain joins TRBV4-3 to TRBJ1-1; a possible D gene is TRBD1 (5 bases). CDR1 and CDR2 (germline): LGHNA, YSLEER. This CDR3 has 15 residues. V was cut by 0 bases and J by 4 bases, with 12 bases left in between. Written as DNA, the CDR3 is TGCGCCAGCAGCCAAGAGGTCGCGGGGGTCACTGAAGCTTTCTTT. This encodes CASSQEVAGVTEAFF.

This chain uses TRBV7-2 with TRBJ1-5; D perhaps matches TRBD1 (5 bases). Trimming left V 2 bases short and J 6 bases short, with 11 bases between. Looked up from germline, CDR1 is SGHTA and CDR2 is FQGNSA. The CDR3 runs to 14 residues. The CDR3 reads CASSLMQGIQPQHF. CDR3 bases: TGTGCCAGCAGCTTAATGCAGGGCATTCAGCCCCAGCATTTT.

The J gene is TRBJ2-5, the V gene TRBV6-5; a possible D gene is TRBD1 (6 bases). The J call may be incorrect, as the DNA end agrees better with TRBJ2-7. The CDR3 covers 14 residues. CDR1 is MNHEY, CDR2 SVGAGI, per germline. CDR3: CASSYGDNSYEQYF. The CDR3, as DNA: TGTGCCAGCAGTTATGGGGACAATTCCTACGAGCAGTACTTC.

This clone was counted between two and nine times. The chain employs TRBV18 and TRBJ2-5; TRBD2 agrees at 14 bases. Germline trimming cut 2 bases from V and 4 bases from J; bases unmatched to any gene: 0. The CDR3 runs 15 residues. Germline values: CDR1 KGHSH, CDR2 LQKENI. This chain's CDR3 is CASSPGTSGGETQYF. The DNA of the CDR3 is TGTGCCAGCTCACCAGGGACTAGCGGGGGAGAGACCCAGTACTTC.

The chain joins TRBV6-6 to TRBJ2-1; 8 nucleotides line up with TRBD1. The CDR3 has 13 amino acids. Germline-derived CDR1 and CDR2 are MNHNY and SVGAGI (reference sequence). The ends lost 10 bases at V and 4 bases at J; junction bases unmatched: 6. The CDR3 loop is CAIDRGVYNEQFF. The CDR3 DNA follows: TGTGCCATCGACAGGGGAGTTTACAATGAGCAGTTCTTC.

This clone was recorded at least ten times. CDR3 protein: CASIRFGLAGSTDTQYF. The CDR3 nucleotides are TGTGCCAGCATACGGTTCGGCCTAGCGGGGAGCACAGATACGCAGTATTTT. V usage is TRBV2 and J usage is TRBJ2-3, with 9 positions matching TRBD2. J lost 0 bases, V lost 7 bases, and 11 bases had no gene match. The CDR3 extends over 17 amino acids. Germline CDR1 SNHLY, CDR2 FYNNEI.